This TCR beta chain is from a study of blood T cells in healthy people across ages. A second PCR, run for about 7 to 11 cycles, used a sample-barcoded 5' primer plus a J-beta primer mix. TCRdb used MiXCR to reprocess the 5' RACE reads, holding one entry per CDR3 protein. The repertoire holds about 670,000 distinct CDR3 sequences, with over 40% as singletons. The V and J ends lost 5 bases and 4 bases, in that order; junction bases with no gene match: 3. From germline, CDR1 is DFQATT and CDR2 SNEGSKA (reference sequence). CDR3 length: 13 residues. What was sequenced was blood. The V call is TRBV20-1, the J call TRBJ1-5, with 9 bases fitting TRBD1. The receptor's source is a man older than 75 in good health. The chain's CDR3 is CSAEQGANQPQHF. The CDR3 DNA follows: TGCAGTGCTGAACAGGGGGCTAATCAGCCCCAGCATTTT.